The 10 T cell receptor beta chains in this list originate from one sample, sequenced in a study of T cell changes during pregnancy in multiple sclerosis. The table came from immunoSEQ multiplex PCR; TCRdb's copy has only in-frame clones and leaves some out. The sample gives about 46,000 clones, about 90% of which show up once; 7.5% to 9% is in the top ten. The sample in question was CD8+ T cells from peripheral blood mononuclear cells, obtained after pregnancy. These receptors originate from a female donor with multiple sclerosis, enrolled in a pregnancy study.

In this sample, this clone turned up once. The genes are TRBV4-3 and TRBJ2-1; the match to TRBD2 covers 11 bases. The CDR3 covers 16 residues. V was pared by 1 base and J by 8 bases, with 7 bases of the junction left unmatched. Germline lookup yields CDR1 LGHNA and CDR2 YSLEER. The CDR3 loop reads CASSQGASGGFDEQFF. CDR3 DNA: TGCGCCAGCAGCCAAGGGGCTAGCGGGGGGTTCGATGAGCAGTTCTTC.

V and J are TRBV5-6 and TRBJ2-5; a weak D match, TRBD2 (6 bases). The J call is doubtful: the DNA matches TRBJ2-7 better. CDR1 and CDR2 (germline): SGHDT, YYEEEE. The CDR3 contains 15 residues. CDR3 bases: TGTGCCAGCAGCCCGGGGCGGGGTTTAGTCTACGAGCAGTACTTC. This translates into CASSPGRGLVYEQYF.

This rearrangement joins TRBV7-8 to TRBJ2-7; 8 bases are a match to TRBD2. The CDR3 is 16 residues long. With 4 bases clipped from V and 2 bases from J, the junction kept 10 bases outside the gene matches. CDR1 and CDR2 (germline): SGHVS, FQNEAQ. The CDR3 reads CASSSPEAGGPYEQYF. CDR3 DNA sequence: TGTGCCAGCAGCTCTCCTGAGGCGGGAGGACCCTACGAGCAGTACTTC.

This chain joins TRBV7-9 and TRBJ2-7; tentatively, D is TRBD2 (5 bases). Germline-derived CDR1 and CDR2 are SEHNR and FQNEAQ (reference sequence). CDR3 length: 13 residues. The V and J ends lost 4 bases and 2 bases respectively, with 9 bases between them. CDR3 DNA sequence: TGTGCCAGCAGCTCAGGACTGACCTACGAGCAGTACTTC. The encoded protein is CASSSGLTYEQYF.

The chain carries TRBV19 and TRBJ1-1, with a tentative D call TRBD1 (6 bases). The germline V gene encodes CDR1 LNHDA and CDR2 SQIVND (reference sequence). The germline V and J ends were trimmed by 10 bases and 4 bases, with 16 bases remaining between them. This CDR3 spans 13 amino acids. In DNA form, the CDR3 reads TGTGCCACCAGGGAGGGGGTTGGCACTGAAGCTTTCTTT. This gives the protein CATREGVGTEAFF.

This chain's CDR3 is CASSSPPGLIYNEQFF. The CDR3 DNA reads as TGTGCCAGCAGCTCCCCCCCGGGACTAATCTACAATGAGCAGTTCTTC. This chain joins TRBV7-4 and TRBJ2-1; 7 bases line up with TRBD2. Looked up from germline, CDR1 is SGHVT and CDR2 is SQSDAQ. The J segment lost 3 bases and the V segment lost 4 bases, leaving 9 bases of the junction unmatched. This CDR3 region has 16 residues.

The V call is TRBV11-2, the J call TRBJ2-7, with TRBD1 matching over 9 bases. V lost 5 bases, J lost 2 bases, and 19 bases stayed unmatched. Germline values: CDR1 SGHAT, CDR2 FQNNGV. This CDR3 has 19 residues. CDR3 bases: TGTGCCAGCAGCGCCTACCCGGGACAGGGTCTTCTATTAACCTACGAGCAGTACTTC. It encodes CASSAYPGQGLLLTYEQYF.

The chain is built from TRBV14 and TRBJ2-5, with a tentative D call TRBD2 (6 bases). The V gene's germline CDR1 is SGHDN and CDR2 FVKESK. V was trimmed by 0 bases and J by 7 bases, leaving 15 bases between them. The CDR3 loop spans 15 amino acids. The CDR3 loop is CASSQDDWPGGTQYF. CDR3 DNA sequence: TGTGCCAGCAGCCAAGATGATTGGCCCGGGGGGACCCAGTACTTC.

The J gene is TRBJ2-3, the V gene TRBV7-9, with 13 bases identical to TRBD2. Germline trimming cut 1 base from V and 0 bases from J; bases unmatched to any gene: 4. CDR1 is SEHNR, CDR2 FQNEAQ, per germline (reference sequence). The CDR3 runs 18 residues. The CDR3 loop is CASSLVEGLAGSTDTQYF. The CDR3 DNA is TGTGCCAGCAGCTTAGTTGAGGGACTAGCGGGGAGCACAGATACGCAGTATTTT.

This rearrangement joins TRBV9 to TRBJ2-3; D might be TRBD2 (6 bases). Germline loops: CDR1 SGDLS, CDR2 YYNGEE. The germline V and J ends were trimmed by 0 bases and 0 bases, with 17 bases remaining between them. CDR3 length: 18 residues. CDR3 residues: CASSVGMEGAASTDTQYF. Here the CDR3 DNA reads TGTGCCAGCAGCGTAGGGATGGAGGGTGCTGCTAGCACAGATACGCAGTATTTT.